The next 23 T cell receptor beta chains were all read from a single sample in a study of neurological immune-mediated disorders. TCRdb used MiXCR to reprocess the 5' RACE reads, holding one entry per CDR3 protein. Here the sample spans approximately 100,000 distinct CDR3 sequences, about 3.8% being singletons. The sample taken for sequencing was PBMCs. These receptors were obtained from a woman between 18 and 30 years old with multiple sclerosis.

About this clonotype: This may be a read error, as it is one base from a much larger clone. The chain has TRBV7-2 and TRBJ2-7; no firm D call. The CDR3 sequence is 13 residues long. In germline, CDR1 is SGHTA, CDR2 FQGNSA. The V end lost 5 bases, the J end lost 1 base, and 9 bases lay between the germline ends. The CDR3 DNA reads as TGTGCCAGCAGCCCCAAGGGTTCCTACGAGCAGTACTTC. It yields the protein CASSPKGSYEQYF.

This clonotype has a count of ten or more. The V call is TRBV20-1, the J call TRBJ1-4; tentatively, D is TRBD1 (6 bases). Germline V gene lookup returns CDR1 DFQATT and CDR2 SNEGSKA (reference sequence). This CDR3 is 16 amino acids long. V lost 1 base, J lost 2 bases, and 14 bases lay in between. CDR3 region: CSARGERTGTNEKLFF. CDR3 bases: TGCAGTGCTAGAGGCGAGCGAACAGGGACTAATGAAAAACTGTTTTTT.

The sample holds many counts of this clonotype. The chain links TRBV14 to TRBJ2-3; D ambiguous. V lost 0 bases and J 11 bases, leaving 12 bases between the germline ends. Germline CDR1 is SGHDN and CDR2 is FVKESK. The CDR3 runs 13 residues. The chain's CDR3 is CASSQERLAQQYF. The DNA for the CDR3 is TGTGCCAGCAGCCAAGAGAGGTTAGCCCAGCAGTATTTT.

A few counts support this clonotype. V usage is TRBV19 and J usage is TRBJ1-2; a possible D gene is TRBD1 (5 bases). The CDR3 is 14 residues long. V was clipped by 4 bases and J by 5 bases, with 14 bases between them. Germline V gene sequence: CDR1 LNHDA, CDR2 SQIVND (reference sequence). The CDR3 DNA sequence: TGTGCCAGTAGTAGCAGGGCCCCCCTTTATGGCTACACCTTC. This translates into CASSSRAPLYGYTF. Supplemented by reference TRBV19 and TRBJ1-2, the full variable domain reads DGGITQSPKYLFRKEGQNVTLSCEQNLNHDAMYWYRQDPGQGLRLIYYSQIVNDFQKGDIAEGYSVSREKKESFPLTVTSAQKNPTAFYLCASSSRAPLYGYTFGSGTRLTVV.

This clonotype was observed at least ten times. The gene calls are TRBV24-1 and TRBJ1-2, with 7 bases aligning to TRBD1. After removal of 4 bases from V and 6 bases from J, the junction contained 10 bases not matched to a gene. This CDR3 contains 15 residues. Germline loops: CDR1 KGHDR, CDR2 SFDVKD. This CDR3 reads CATSDRMTGQDGYTF. The CDR3 DNA reads as TGTGCCACCAGTGACCGGATGACAGGGCAGGATGGCTACACCTTC.

This clonotype was detected ten times or more. The chain uses TRBV7-2 and TRBJ1-2; 10 bases agree with TRBD1. With 5 bases clipped from V and 4 bases from J, the junction kept 7 bases outside the gene matches. In germline, CDR1 is SGHTA, CDR2 FQGNSA. The CDR3 contains 15 residues. The CDR3 reads CASSPTGTGAYGYTF. For the CDR3, the DNA is TGTGCCAGCAGCCCTACCGGGACAGGGGCCTATGGCTACACCTTC.

This clonotype came up many times. The chain has TRBV20-1 and TRBJ1-1; D perhaps matches TRBD1 (6 bases). There are 15 residues in the CDR3. V was shortened by 1 base and J by 5 bases, with 17 bases between the two germline ends. From germline, CDR1 is DFQATT and CDR2 SNEGSKA (reference sequence). This chain's CDR3 is CSARARGLEGTEAFF. The DNA of the CDR3 is TGCAGTGCTAGAGCCCGGGGGCTGGAGGGGACTGAAGCTTTCTTT.

This clonotype was counted ten times or more. The rearrangement joins TRBV14 to TRBJ1-2, with D maybe TRBD1 (6 bases). The CDR3 contains 16 residues. V lost 6 bases and J lost 1, with 18 bases in between. Germline CDR1 and CDR2: SGHDN and FVKESK. The CDR3 region is CASRRTGTSFNYGYTF. The CDR3 nucleotides read TGTGCCAGCAGGCGTACCGGGACATCGTTTAACTATGGCTACACCTTC.

This clonotype was picked up many times. The chain links TRBV12-3 or TRBV12-4 to TRBJ2-7, with TRBD1 matching 7 bases. The CDR3 has 13 amino acids. V lost 5 bases and J lost 6; bases outside the gene matches: 7. The CDR3 reads CASSPPGQREQYF. The CDR3, as DNA: TGTGCCAGCAGTCCGCCGGGACAGCGCGAGCAGTACTTC.

This clonotype was seen many times. The chain employs TRBV7-9 and TRBJ2-7; 12 bases fit TRBD1. Germline V gene data show CDR1 as SEHNR and CDR2 as FQNEAQ (reference sequence). Trimming removed 2 bases from V and 0 bases from J; junction bases left unmatched: 8. CDR3 length: 18 amino acids. CDR3 sequence (DNA): TGTGCCAGCAGCTTATCCGGGACAGGGGGCTCAAGCTCCTACGAGCAGTACTTC. Residues: CASSLSGTGGSSSYEQYF. Full variable domain (missing parts from reference TRBV7-9 and TRBJ2-7): DTGVSQNPRHKITKRGQNVTFRCDPISEHNRLYWYRQTLGQGPEFLTYFQNEAQLEKSRLLSDRFSAERPKGSFSTLEIQRTEQGDSAMYLCASSLSGTGGSSSYEQYFGPGTRLTVT.

This clonotype showed up many times. V is TRBV13 and J is TRBJ2-3; the D is unclear. The germline gives CDR1 PRHDT, CDR2 FYEKMQ (reference sequence). This CDR3 contains 14 residues. The V gene lost 1 base and the J gene lost 2 bases, with 7 bases spanning the gap. The CDR3 loop reads CASSLVSLTDTQYF. The CDR3, as DNA: TGTGCCAGCAGCTTAGTGTCTCTCACAGATACGCAGTATTTT.

The sample holds many counts of this clonotype. The chain combines TRBV6-2 or TRBV6-3 with TRBJ2-2; D ambiguous. The V gene's germline CDR1 is MNHEY and CDR2 SVGEGT. V was shortened by 3 bases and J by 2 bases, with 13 bases between the two germline ends. The CDR3 has 16 amino acids. Here the CDR3 reads CASSYSQFLNTGELFF. CDR3 nucleotides: TGTGCCAGCAGTTATTCGCAATTCTTAAACACCGGGGAGCTGTTTTTT.

At least ten counts were recorded for this clonotype. V and J are TRBV20-1 and TRBJ1-1; D is unresolved. V lost 5 bases to trimming and J lost 2 bases, with 9 bases between them. There are 12 residues in the CDR3. Germline-derived CDR1 and CDR2 are DFQATT and SNEGSKA (reference sequence). CDR3 sequence (DNA): TGCAGTGCTCCCCCCTTAAACACTGAAGCTTTCTTT. The encoded protein is CSAPPLNTEAFF.

This clonotype was observed at least ten times. The V gene is TRBV12-3 or TRBV12-4, the J gene TRBJ2-1, with D possibly TRBD2 on 5 matching bases. Trimming pared 4 bases from V and 5 bases from J, leaving 12 bases between. This CDR3 comprises 14 residues. The CDR3 region is CASSSRTRNNEQFF. The CDR3 nucleotides read TGTGCCAGCAGTTCTCGGACTCGAAACAATGAGCAGTTCTTC.

This sequence joins TRBV30 and TRBJ2-5; D ambiguous. The CDR3 covers 11 residues. Per germline, CDR1 GTSNPN and CDR2 SVGIG (reference sequence). Trimming took off 5 bases at V and 4 bases at J, with 8 bases between the two ends. The CDR3 nucleotides read TGTGCCTGGGAAGAAATAGAGACCCAGTACTTC. It is translated as CAWEEIETQYF. The variable domain in full, with the rest retrieved from reference TRBV30 and TRBJ2-5, is SQTIHQWPATLVQPVGSPLSLECTVEGTSNPNLYWYRQAAGRGLQLLFYSVGIGQISSEVPQNLSASRPQDRQFILSSKKLLLSDSGFYLCAWEEIETQYFGPGTRLLVL.

In its sample, this clonotype was seen many times. J is TRBJ2-7 and V is TRBV5-1, with D perhaps matching TRBD1 (5 bases). CDR3 size: 14 residues. CDR1 and CDR2 (germline): SGHRS, YFSETQ. Trimming took 4 bases from V and 11 from J, leaving 22 bases between them. CDR3 amino acids: CASSPQGVSQKKYF. The CDR3 DNA reads TGCGCCAGCAGCCCACAAGGGGTGTCTCAGAAAAAGTACTTC.

This clonotype was counted many times. V and J are TRBV6-5 and TRBJ1-6; unclear D gene. Deletions cut 5 bases from V and 13 bases from J, with 12 bases between. The CDR3 is made up of 12 amino acids. Germline CDR1 MNHEY, CDR2 SVGAGI. The CDR3 DNA follows: TGTGCCAGCAGTGGCCCGGACCGGCCCCTCCACTTT. Translation: CASSGPDRPLHF.

There are many counts of this clonotype. The CDR3, as DNA: TGTGCCAGCAGTTTTAGGACTAGCGGCGACAATGAGCAGTTCTTC. Its translation is CASSFRTSGDNEQFF. J is TRBJ2-1 and V is TRBV12-3 or TRBV12-4; 10 bases fit TRBD2. This CDR3 comprises 15 residues. V was clipped by 3 bases and J by 5 bases; unmatched bases: 4.

This clonotype was observed at least ten times. This chain uses TRBV5-1 with TRBJ2-1; 9 nucleotides match TRBD2. The germline gives CDR1 SGHRS, CDR2 YFSETQ. The V gene end was trimmed by 3 bases and the J gene end by 6 bases; junction bases not matched to a gene: 7. The CDR3 has 15 residues. CDR3 DNA sequence: TGCGCCAGCAGCTCCTTAGCGGGAGTCTCCAATGAGCAGTTCTTC. Translation gives CASSSLAGVSNEQFF.

There are many counts of this clonotype. The chain links TRBV20-1 to TRBJ1-4, with 9 bases matching TRBD1. The CDR3 runs to 13 residues. Germline V gene sequence: CDR1 DFQATT, CDR2 SNEGSKA (reference sequence). V lost 6 bases to trimming and J lost 8 bases; unmatched junction nucleotides: 7. The CDR3 bases are TGCAGTGCCAGGGACAGGGAAGACGAAAAACTGTTTTTT. Encoded protein: CSARDREDEKLFF.

This clonotype was seen repeatedly, ten times or more. The V call is TRBV5-1, the J call TRBJ1-1, with D perhaps matching TRBD1 (5 bases). The CDR3 runs 15 residues. The V end was cut by 4 bases, the J end by 0 bases, with 13 bases between. Per the germline V gene, CDR1 is SGHRS and CDR2 is YFSETQ. The DNA for the CDR3 is TGCGCCAGCAGCCCTCGGGGGGTTATGAACACTGAAGCTTTCTTT. As protein: CASSPRGVMNTEAFF.

The chain is built from TRBV5-4 and TRBJ2-1, with D possibly matching TRBD2 (5 bases). The germline V gene has CDR1 SGHNT and CDR2 YYREEE (reference sequence). V was trimmed by 5 bases and J by 8 bases, leaving 11 bases between them. The CDR3 is 12 residues long. CDR3 DNA sequence: TGTGCCAGCAGTCGAGGGATCGATGAGCAGTTCTTC. This sequence encodes CASSRGIDEQFF.

This clonotype came up many times. V and J are TRBV4-2 and TRBJ1-3; D unclear. Germline V gives CDR1 LGHNA, CDR2 YNFKEQ. CDR3 length equals 13 residues. Between the trimmed V and J ends, which lost 6 bases and 0 bases, there was a span of 6 bases. The CDR3 DNA reads TGTGCCAGCAGGCCGGACTCTGGAAACACCATATATTTT. As protein: CASRPDSGNTIYF.